This TCR beta chain was documented in a study of shared clonotypes between healthy human individuals. There are 14 residues in the CDR3. CDR1 is MNHEY and CDR2 is SMNVEV in the germline V gene (reference sequence). Trimming took off 6 bases at V and 3 bases at J, with 14 bases between the two ends. The authors divided CD4+ cells into CD45RA+ naive and CD45RA-negative memory subsets. Authors' methods: ImmunoSEQ output lacked quality scores and full-length reads, limiting matched filtering. Sequenced by immunoSEQ multiplex PCR; TCRdb stores in-frame clones only, minus some. The D gene and trimming were derived from the DNA, and the V and J assignments and clone size from that table. This table has around 2.5 million clones, approximately 94% appearing once.

Sequencing was done on a sample of naive CD4+ T cells from PBMCs. Subset of the sample: CD45RA+ positively selected. This clonotype originated in a man aged 18 to 30 in good health. Some clones in this sample may be carry-over from other donors' samples. The chain has TRBV27 and TRBJ1-1, with D maybe TRBD1 (5 bases). CDR3 sequence (DNA): TGTGCCAGCAGCGTGGGATTCAGGGACACTGAAGCTTTCTTT. Translating gives CASSVGFRDTEAFF.